The T cell receptor beta chain described here comes from a study of siplizumab effects on memory and regulatory T cells. The cells of the mixed lymphocyte reaction underwent a roughly six-day coculture at 37°C. The study labelled responder PBMCs with CFSE and stimulator PBMCs with Violet Dye, then mixed them 1:1. Concerning this clone: The antigen is undetermined.

Germline CDR1 MGHRA, CDR2 YSYEKL. The CDR3 loop spans 15 amino acids. The J segment lost 8 bases and the V segment lost 1 base, leaving 7 bases of the junction unmatched. The repertoire was sequenced with immunoSEQ multiplex PCR; TCRdb's copy has only in-frame clones and lacks some. The sample holds 3,200 or so clones, 49% seen once. Sequencing was performed on CFSE-low (dividing) CD4+ T cells sorted from an allogeneic mixed lymphocyte reaction. This receptor was taken from a human donor in good health; the cells came from an allogeneic mixed lymphocyte reaction. The rearrangement uses TRBV4-1 and TRBJ2-4, with 8 nucleotides matching TRBD1. The CDR3, as DNA: TGCGCCAGCAGCCAAGGGGCAGGGGGCCAGGACATTCAGTACTTC. Translated, it gives CASSQGAGGQDIQYF.